This entry lists 29 T cell receptor beta chains sequenced from one sample in a study of CD8+ T cells in alopecia areata. Extracted from the samples, RNA was reverse transcribed into cDNA to serve as the sequencing template. This table comes from immunoSEQ multiplex PCR, and its TCRdb copy is limited to in-frame clones, with some not included. The sample records 180,000 or so clones, about 63% being singletons. The sample was CD4+ T cells sorted from blood, taken at week 0. The receptors were sampled from a human donor with alopecia areata.

Ten or more counts support this clone. The CDR3 DNA reads as TGTGCCATCAGAACCGGGGGGGCCGTTGGAGATACGCAGTATTTT. Its protein product is CAIRTGGAVGDTQYF. The chain combines TRBV10-3 with TRBJ2-3, with TRBD2 matching over 8 bases. V lost 6 bases, J lost 5 bases, and 10 bases stayed unmatched. Germline CDR1 and CDR2: ENHRY and SYGVKD. This CDR3 comprises 15 residues.

The V call is TRBV29-1, the J call TRBJ1-1; no definite D call. The V end lost 4 bases, the J end lost 4 bases, and 10 bases lay between the germline ends. The CDR3 length is 12 residues. The germline gives CDR1 SQVTM, CDR2 ANQGSEA. For the CDR3, the DNA is TGCAGCGTTGGCACCAGGTCCACTGAAGCTTTCTTT. Translation gives CSVGTRSTEAFF.

The rearrangement joins TRBV15 to TRBJ1-2, with D possibly being TRBD1 (6 bases). Trimming shortened V by 1 base and J by 4 bases, and 7 bases separated the two germline ends. The CDR3 spans 13 residues. The germline gives CDR1 LNHNV, CDR2 YYDKDF (reference sequence). CDR3 protein: CATSRGGAYGYTF. As DNA, the CDR3 is TGTGCCACCAGCAGAGGGGGGGCCTATGGCTACACCTTC.

The rearrangement uses TRBV14 and TRBJ1-1; a weak D match, TRBD1 (6 bases). The germline gives CDR1 SGHDN, CDR2 FVKESK. Between the trimmed V and J ends, which lost 4 bases and 8 bases, there was a span of 11 bases. The CDR3 runs 12 residues. CDR3 protein: CASSRAGTEAFF. CDR3 in DNA: TGTGCCAGCAGCCGGGCCGGGACAGAAGCTTTCTTT.

The V and J genes are TRBV6-5 and TRBJ2-1, with unresolved D. Germline loops: CDR1 MNHEY, CDR2 SVGAGI. The length of the CDR3 is 14 residues. V was pared by 5 bases and J by 4 bases, with 12 bases between. DNA of the CDR3: TGTGCCAGCAGTCCCCTAGGCGTGTACAATGAGCAGTTCTTC. Residues: CASSPLGVYNEQFF.

This clone has at least ten counts. The limits of the CDR3 on the DNA are not certain, so only TCRdb's listed CDR3 is given. The chain is built from TRBV5-6 and TRBJ2-2; TRBD2 is taken as the D call from the table, unchecked against the DNA. The CDR3 totals 15 residues, both ends included. Germline assignment: CDR1 SGHDT and CDR2 YYEEEE. CDR3 region: CASSFSVFGAGELFF.

This clone was observed a few times. The genes are TRBV11-2 and TRBJ1-6; D gene ambiguous. V was trimmed by 1 base and J by 9 bases, leaving 4 bases between them. Germline V gene data show CDR1 as SGHAT and CDR2 as FQNNGV. The CDR3 loop spans 12 amino acids. CDR3 residues: CASSLAFSPLHF. The DNA for the CDR3 is TGTGCCAGCAGCTTAGCCTTTTCACCCCTCCACTTT.

The rearrangement links TRBV29-1 to TRBJ1-2; unclear D gene. The CDR3 is 11 residues long. Trimming removed 1 base at V and 8 bases at J, with 8 bases between. The V gene's germline CDR1 is SQVTM and CDR2 ANQGSEA. As DNA, the CDR3 is TGCAGCGTTGAAGGTGCGGGAGGCTACACCTTC. Its protein is CSVEGAGGYTF.

The chain links TRBV9 to TRBJ1-1, with 7 nucleotides matching TRBD1. J gave up 5 bases and V 4 bases, and 5 bases lay outside the gene matches. This CDR3 comprises 13 residues. CDR1 is SGDLS, CDR2 YYNGEE, per germline. This CDR3 is CASSPDRDTEAFF. Here the CDR3 DNA reads TGTGCCAGCAGCCCTGACAGGGATACTGAAGCTTTCTTT.

The V gene is TRBV30, the J gene TRBJ1-5; no clear D. The CDR3 consists of 14 residues. V was cut by 2 bases and J by 4 bases, with 12 bases left in between. Germline V gene lookup returns CDR1 GTSNPN and CDR2 SVGIG (reference sequence). The CDR3 nucleotides are TGTGCCTGGAGTTCCTCACTGGGGAATCAGCCCCAGCATTTT. It encodes CAWSSSLGNQPQHF.

The chain couples TRBV2 to TRBJ1-6, with D unclear. The germline gives CDR1 SNHLY, CDR2 FYNNEI. The CDR3 is 16 amino acids. V lost 5 bases, J lost 6 bases, and 17 bases lay in between. The CDR3 DNA reads as TGTGCCAGCAGTCCCACTTTGTGGGGTCTTAATTCACCCCTCCACTTT. It specifies CASSPTLWGLNSPLHF. Complete variable domain (other parts from reference TRBV2 and TRBJ1-6): EPEVTQTPSHQVTQMGQEVILRCVPISNHLYFYWYRQILGQKVEFLVSFYNNEISEKSEIFDDQFSVERPDGSNFTLKIRSTKLEDSAMYFCASSPTLWGLNSPLHFGNGTRLTVT.

The genes are TRBV11-2 and TRBJ2-5; TRBD2 agrees at 8 bases. This CDR3 comprises 16 residues. The germline V gene has CDR1 SGHAT and CDR2 FQNNGV. V shed 5 bases, J shed 4 bases, and the junction held 12 bases outside the gene matches. CDR3 sequence reads: CASSTRTGGPGETQYF. The CDR3 DNA sequence: TGTGCCAGCAGCACGCGGACGGGGGGGCCCGGAGAGACCCAGTACTTC. The entire variable domain, with the rest obtained from reference TRBV11-2 and TRBJ2-5, is as follows: EAGVAQSPRYKIIEKRQSVAFWCNPISGHATLYWYQQILGQGPKLLIQFQNNGVVDDSQLPKDRFSAERLKGVDSTLKIQPAKLEDSAVYLCASSTRTGGPGETQYFGPGTRLLVL.

The V gene is TRBV4-3, the J gene TRBJ1-4, with D unresolved. The V end lost 0 bases, the J end lost 6 bases, and 11 bases lay between the germline ends. Germline V lookup: CDR1 LGHNA, CDR2 YSLEER. The CDR3 extends over 15 amino acids. The CDR3 spells CASSQDPYPDEKLFF. Here the CDR3 DNA reads TGCGCCAGCAGCCAAGATCCGTACCCTGATGAAAAACTGTTTTTT.

The V gene is TRBV15, the J gene TRBJ2-7; D remains unclear. This CDR3 contains 15 residues. Germline loops: CDR1 LNHNV, CDR2 YYDKDF (reference sequence). Trimming left V 0 bases short and J 5 bases short, with 14 bases between. CDR3 DNA: TGTGCCACCAGCAGAGATGGGGATTCTCAGGACGAGCAGTACTTC. Its translation: CATSRDGDSQDEQYF.

The chain carries TRBV18 and TRBJ1-6, with 8 bases that match TRBD1. Trimming cost V 1 base and J 10 bases; bases outside gene matches: 12. CDR3 length equals 17 residues. Germline CDR1 KGHSH, CDR2 LQKENI. CDR3 protein: CASSPLPVQGAGSPLHF. The CDR3 DNA follows: TGTGCCAGCTCACCACTTCCCGTCCAGGGGGCAGGATCACCCCTCCACTTT.

This clone was seen once. The chain couples TRBV30 to TRBJ2-5; D remains unclear. Between the trimmed V and J ends, which lost 1 base and 2 bases, there was a span of 8 bases. This CDR3 contains 13 residues. Germline loops: CDR1 GTSNPN, CDR2 SVGIG (reference sequence). The CDR3 DNA reads TGTGCCTGGAGTGGGACGTTGCAAGAGACCCAGTACTTC. Translating gives CAWSGTLQETQYF.

This chain uses TRBV20-1 with TRBJ2-1, with D unclear. This CDR3 has 11 amino acids. Trimming shortened V by 5 bases and J by 6 bases, and 8 bases separated the two germline ends. Germline loops: CDR1 DFQATT, CDR2 SNEGSKA (reference sequence). The CDR3 DNA sequence: TGCAGTGCTTATGAAGGCAATGAGCAGTTCTTC. Translating gives CSAYEGNEQFF.

The V and J genes are TRBV6-5 and TRBJ2-7; D perhaps matches TRBD2 (6 bases). The germline V gene has CDR1 MNHEY and CDR2 SVGAGI. V gave up 0 bases and J gave up 1 base, with 13 bases separating them. CDR3 size: 16 residues. The CDR3 here is CASSYSSSGRSYEQYF. CDR3 sequence (DNA): TGTGCCAGCAGTTACTCGAGCAGCGGGCGATCCTACGAGCAGTACTTC.

A word on this clone: The sample holds other DNA sequences that translate to the same CDR3. The CDR3 sequence: CSVERHLNTEAFF. CDR3 DNA sequence: TGCAGCGTTGAGCGGCACCTGAACACTGAAGCTTTCTTT. The J gene is TRBJ1-1, the V gene TRBV29-1; no clear D gene. The CDR3 spans 13 residues. Trimming pared 3 bases from V and 0 bases from J, leaving 8 bases between. Germline assignment: CDR1 SQVTM and CDR2 ANQGSEA.

This clone was seen more than once but under ten times. The rearrangement uses TRBV29-1 and TRBJ2-3; 7 bases match TRBD1. Germline lookup yields CDR1 SQVTM and CDR2 ANQGSEA. Trimming removed 3 bases from V and 8 bases from J; junction bases left unmatched: 2. The CDR3 covers 11 residues. The chain's CDR3 is CSVDEGATQYF. For the CDR3, the DNA is TGCAGCGTTGATGAGGGGGCTACGCAGTATTTT.

This clone was seen a handful of times. Different DNA sequences within this sample yield the same CDR3. V is TRBV29-1 and J is TRBJ2-5, with D tentatively TRBD2 (7 bases). The CDR3 sequence is 13 residues long. V shed 3 bases and J shed 1 base, with 9 bases lying between them. Germline-derived CDR1 and CDR2 are SQVTM and ANQGSEA. Written as DNA, the CDR3 is TGCAGCGTTGAGGGGGGGCGCCAAGAGACCCAGTACTTC. This encodes CSVEGGRQETQYF.

This chain uses TRBV9 with TRBJ2-3, with 7 bases matching TRBD2. The germline V gene has CDR1 SGDLS and CDR2 YYNGEE. The CDR3 sequence is 16 residues long. Trimming cost V 4 bases and J 0 bases; bases outside gene matches: 8. In nucleotides, the CDR3 is TGTGCCAGCAGCCTTGGCGGGAGAGCTAGCACAGATACGCAGTATTTT. This codes for CASSLGGRASTDTQYF.

This chain connects TRBV29-1 to TRBJ2-7; tentative D call: TRBD1 (6 bases). Trimming left V 5 bases short and J 6 bases short, with 8 bases between. The V gene's germline CDR1 is SQVTM and CDR2 ANQGSEA. CDR3 size: 10 residues. The CDR3 protein is CSVRQAEQYF. The CDR3 DNA is TGCAGCGTTCGACAGGCCGAGCAGTACTTC.

This clone turned up a few times. The chain is built from TRBV7-2 and TRBJ2-3; possible D gene TRBD2, 5 bases. Germline loops: CDR1 SGHTA, CDR2 FQGNSA. This CDR3 region has 15 residues. The V gene lost 2 bases and the J gene lost 2 bases, with 11 bases spanning the gap. DNA for the CDR3: TGTGCCAGCAGCTTAATAAGCGGCTCCACAGATACGCAGTATTTT. Translating it yields CASSLISGSTDTQYF.

This clone has a count of ten or more. The chain recombines TRBV7-2 with TRBJ2-7, with TRBD1 identical over 7 bases. J gave up 12 bases and V 4 bases, and 12 bases lay outside the gene matches. The CDR3 contains 13 residues. Germline CDR1 reads SGHTA; CDR2 reads FQGNSA. CDR3 loop: CASSSTSTGVPYF. DNA for the CDR3: TGTGCCAGCAGCTCGACCTCTACAGGGGTCCCGTACTTC.

This clone was seen more than once but under ten times. The chain combines TRBV30 with TRBJ1-4, with D possibly being TRBD1 (6 bases). Germline CDR1 and CDR2: GTSNPN and SVGIG (reference sequence). V lost 5 bases, J lost 10 bases, and 8 bases lay in between. This CDR3 has 10 residues. CDR3 coding DNA: TGTGCCTGGGGGACATCAAAACTGTTTTTT. This translates into CAWGTSKLFF.

This clone showed up many times. The V call is TRBV10-3, the J call TRBJ2-1, with D possibly TRBD1 on 6 matching bases. This CDR3 comprises 15 residues. With 5 bases removed from V and 3 bases from J, the gap between germline ends came to 14 bases. Germline CDR1 is ENHRY and CDR2 is SYGVKD. The CDR3, as DNA: TGTGCCATCAGTTCATGGGACACAGACTACAATGAGCAGTTCTTC. Encoded protein: CAISSWDTDYNEQFF.

The chain joins TRBV7-8 to TRBJ1-5; perhaps TRBD1 as D (5 bases). V lost 0 bases and J lost 4, with 7 bases in between. This CDR3 has 14 residues. Germline V lookup: CDR1 SGHVS, CDR2 FQNEAQ. The CDR3 loop is CASSLARGNQPQHF. The CDR3 coding sequence is TGTGCCAGCAGCTTAGCGCGGGGGAATCAGCCCCAGCATTTT. Together with reference TRBV7-8 and TRBJ1-5, the CDR3 gives the full variable domain: GAGVSQSPRYKVAKRGQDVALRCDPISGHVSLFWYQQALGQGPEFLTYFQNEAQLDKSGLPSDRFFAERPEGSVSTLKIQRTQQEDSAVYLCASSLARGNQPQHFGDGTRLSIL.

The chain uses TRBV29-1 and TRBJ2-7; D not certain. Germline CDR1 and CDR2: SQVTM and ANQGSEA. This CDR3 has 13 amino acids. V was cut by 5 bases and J by 0 bases, with 11 bases left in between. The CDR3 loop is CSVYAVSSYEQYF. The CDR3 DNA follows: TGCAGCGTTTACGCAGTTAGCTCCTACGAGCAGTACTTC.